The next 24 T cell receptor beta chains were all read from a single sample in a study of post-analysis software for immune sequencing data. Study-level findings and limits: Patients used about five TRBV segments, including TRBV5-6, TRBV5-1 and TRBV20-1, more often than controls.

Antigens of these TCRs are unknown. Unique molecular identifiers were built into the TCR beta cDNA libraries. TCRdb analysed the PCR reads with MiXCR anew, one entry per CDR3 protein. The table records roughly 580,000 distinct CDR3 sequences, 44% of them present only once. What was sequenced was blood. The receptors were gathered from a girl aged 10 to 17 with multiple sclerosis.

The chain uses TRBV12-3 or TRBV12-4 and TRBJ1-5, with TRBD1 as a possible D gene (5 bases). This CDR3 region has 16 residues. Trimming cost V 6 bases and J 3 bases, with 18 bases left between them. CDR3 nucleotide sequence: TGTGCCAGCAGCCGAATAGGGGTGGGGGACAATCAGCCCCAGCATTTT. Translating it yields CASSRIGVGDNQPQHF.

The V and J genes are TRBV29-1 and TRBJ1-1, with D uncertain. V was cut by 6 bases and J by 3 bases, with 20 bases left in between. Germline assignment: CDR1 SQVTM and CDR2 ANQGSEA. CDR3 size: 15 residues. The CDR3 region has the DNA TGCAGCGTGGCTTCTAGGTTTGGGGAGGACACTGAAGCTTTCTTT. Translation gives CSVASRFGEDTEAFF.

This clonotype came up a few times. V and J are TRBV5-1 and TRBJ2-7, with TRBD2 matching over 12 bases. The CDR3 covers 18 residues. V shed 0 bases and J 7 bases; nucleotides not matched to a gene: 14. CDR1 is SGHRS, CDR2 YFSETQ, per germline. DNA for the CDR3: TGCGCCAGCAGCTTGGCAACTAGCGGGGGGAAGCGGCTACGGGAGCAGTACTTC. Translation gives CASSLATSGGKRLREQYF.

In this sample, this clonotype turned up a few times. This chain links TRBV7-9 with TRBJ2-7; D is unresolved. In germline, CDR1 is SEHNR, CDR2 FQNEAQ (reference sequence). V dropped 1 base and J dropped 3 bases, with 10 bases sitting between them. The CDR3 covers 14 residues. This chain's CDR3 is CASSLVPQSYEQYF. CDR3 sequence (DNA): TGTGCCAGCAGCTTAGTACCACAGAGCTACGAGCAGTACTTC.

J is TRBJ2-5 and V is TRBV7-9, with TRBD2 identical over 7 bases. CDR1 is SEHNR, CDR2 FQNEAQ, per germline (reference sequence). The CDR3 loop spans 15 amino acids. Unmatched junction bases numbered 7, after V lost 4 bases and J lost 2 bases. In DNA form, the CDR3 reads TGTGCCAGCAGCTCGTGGGCGGGGGATCAAGAGACCCAGTACTTC. The encoded protein is CASSSWAGDQETQYF.

Remarks on this clonotype: Just one base apart from a much larger clone, this may be a read error. The genes are TRBV5-1 and TRBJ2-7; D ambiguous. The CDR3 has 13 residues. Germline V gene data show CDR1 as SGHRS and CDR2 as YFSETQ. The ends were cut back, 0 bases at V and 2 bases at J, with 6 bases in the middle. The CDR3 DNA is TGCGCCAGCAGCTTGGACAACACCTACGAGCAGTACTTC. As protein: CASSLDNTYEQYF.

This clonotype was counted between two and nine times. The chain uses TRBV5-1 and TRBJ2-5, with 10 bases lining up with TRBD2. The CDR3 is 15 amino acids. From germline, CDR1 is SGHRS and CDR2 YFSETQ. V lost 4 bases and J lost 2; bases outside the gene matches: 5. The CDR3 region is CASSLSGRTQETQYF. CDR3 sequence (DNA): TGCGCCAGCAGCCTTAGCGGGAGGACTCAAGAGACCCAGTACTTC.

This rearrangement joins TRBV2 to TRBJ1-1; a possible D gene is TRBD1 (5 bases). Germline V gene lookup returns CDR1 SNHLY and CDR2 FYNNEI. This CDR3 comprises 15 residues. V was pared by 5 bases and J by 0 bases, with 13 bases between. The CDR3 sequence is CASSPEGLLNTEAFF. The CDR3 DNA reads as TGTGCCAGCAGTCCAGAGGGACTTTTGAACACTGAAGCTTTCTTT.

The chain combines TRBV10-3 with TRBJ1-1, with D perhaps matching TRBD1 (5 bases). CDR1 ENHRY and CDR2 SYGVKD come from the germline V gene. The CDR3 totals 13 residues. The germline V and J ends were trimmed by 10 bases and 5 bases, with 17 bases remaining between them. Here the CDR3 DNA reads TGTGCCACGGGTGGAGGGGAGTTAACTGAAGCTTTCTTT. Protein sequence: CATGGGELTEAFF.

The CDR3 DNA follows: TGTGCCAGCAGCAAGCGGCTACAGGACAATGAGCAGTTCTTC. It is translated as CASSKRLQDNEQFF. The V gene is TRBV12-3 or TRBV12-4, the J gene TRBJ2-1, with D perhaps matching TRBD1 or TRBD2 (5 bases each). Trimming removed 6 bases at V and 5 bases at J, with 14 bases between. CDR3 length equals 14 residues.

The gene calls are TRBV7-9 and TRBJ2-5; D might be TRBD1 (6 bases). The end of the DNA is better explained by TRBJ2-7, so the J call may be wrong. This CDR3 region has 15 residues. The germline gives CDR1 SEHNR, CDR2 FQNEAQ (reference sequence). The CDR3 sequence: CASDSPRRGSYEQYF. The DNA of the CDR3 is TGTGCCAGCGACTCGCCCCGCAGGGGTTCGTACGAGCAGTACTTC.

This clonotype was picked up a small number of times. J is TRBJ2-3 and V is TRBV4-1; D may be TRBD2 (5 bases). This CDR3 comprises 15 residues. The V end lost 6 bases, the J end lost 6 bases, and 19 bases lay between the germline ends. CDR1 is MGHRA, CDR2 YSYEKL, per germline. The CDR3 coding sequence is TGCGCCAGCAGGTCAGAGGCGACTAACCTTGATACGCAGTATTTT. As protein: CASRSEATNLDTQYF.

This clonotype was observed a few times. V and J are TRBV12-3 or TRBV12-4 and TRBJ2-1; the D gene is possibly TRBD2 (5 bases). The CDR3 loop spans 13 amino acids. Trimming left V 7 bases short and J 8 bases short, with 15 bases between. The CDR3 nucleotides are TGTGCCAGCAACGTCCGAGGGCGGGATGAGCAGTTCTTC. This codes for CASNVRGRDEQFF.

J is TRBJ2-5 and V is TRBV3-1; TRBD1 is a possible D gene (5 bases). The germline V gene has CDR1 LGHDT and CDR2 YNNKEL (reference sequence). V lost 4 bases and J 4 bases, leaving 10 bases between the germline ends. The CDR3 has 13 residues. The CDR3 reads CASSPGRVETQYF. In nucleotides, the CDR3 is TGTGCCAGCAGCCCCGGCAGGGTAGAGACCCAGTACTTC.

Notes on this clonotype: One end of the junction does not line up with germline, which may come from a read error. The V gene is TRBV5-1, the J gene TRBJ2-3; possibly TRBD1 or TRBD2 for D (7 bases each). The germline V gene encodes CDR1 SGHRS and CDR2 YFSETQ. The CDR3 has 14 amino acids. Here the CDR3 reads CVSSPGGDGDTQYF. The CDR3 DNA follows: TGCGTCAGCAGTCCAGGGGGGGACGGAGATACGCAGTATTTT.

This sequence joins TRBV12-3 or TRBV12-4 and TRBJ1-6; 7 positions agree with TRBD1. V lost 3 bases, J lost 7 bases, and 3 bases stayed unmatched. The CDR3 extends over 14 amino acids. CDR3 protein: CASSFGTENSPLHF. The CDR3 nucleotides are TGTGCCAGCAGTTTTGGGACAGAGAATTCACCCCTCCACTTT.

This chain links TRBV5-5 with TRBJ2-4; no definite D call. TRBJ2-7 matches the DNA end more closely, so the J call is doubtful. The V gene's germline CDR1 is SGHKS and CDR2 YYEKEE (reference sequence). This CDR3 contains 14 residues. This CDR3 is CASSLQPGAYEQYF. The CDR3 nucleotides read TGTGCCAGCAGCTTACAACCCGGAGCTTACGAGCAGTACTTC.

The chain uses TRBV5-1 and TRBJ2-1; 10 nucleotides match TRBD2. The CDR3 covers 14 residues. V gave up 4 bases and J gave up 8 bases; unmatched junction bases: 6. Per the germline V gene, CDR1 is SGHRS and CDR2 is YFSETQ. The CDR3 bases are TGCGCCAGCAGCGACACTAGCGGGAAGGATGAGCAGTTCTTC. It translates to CASSDTSGKDEQFF. The full variable domain, with the rest looked up from reference TRBV5-1 and TRBJ2-1, is KAGVTQTPRYLIKTRGQQVTLSCSPISGHRSVSWYQQTPGQGLQFLFEYFSETQRNKGNFPGRFSGRQFSNSRSEMNVSTLELGDSALYLCASSDTSGKDEQFFGPGTRLTVL.

This clonotype was counted only a few times. The V gene is TRBV12-3 or TRBV12-4, the J gene TRBJ2-7, with TRBD1 identical over 10 bases. The CDR3 length is 15 residues. Trimming took 6 bases from V and 1 from J; bases not matched to a gene: 6. This chain's CDR3 is CASSPGQGDSYEQYF. Here the CDR3 DNA reads TGTGCCAGCAGCCCTGGACAGGGGGATTCCTACGAGCAGTACTTC.

This clonotype occurred many times. CDR3 sequence: CASRAPGTGAVYEQYF. In nucleotides, the CDR3 is TGTGCCAGCAGAGCGCCCGGGACAGGGGCCGTCTACGAGCAGTACTTC. V usage is TRBV28 and J usage is TRBJ2-7; 10 bases are shared with TRBD1. The junction had 11 bases not matched to a gene; V was cut back by 6 bases and J by 3 bases. Germline CDR1 reads MDHEN; CDR2 reads SYDVKM. The CDR3 has 16 amino acids.

The chain is built from TRBV12-3 or TRBV12-4 and TRBJ2-1; weak D call: TRBD2 (5 bases). This CDR3 comprises 14 residues. The V end was cut by 3 bases, the J end by 5 bases, with 11 bases between. In DNA form, the CDR3 reads TGTGCCAGCAGTTTTAGGAGACTAAACAATGAGCAGTTCTTC. Its protein is CASSFRRLNNEQFF.

This rearrangement joins TRBV5-1 to TRBJ2-1, with TRBD2 identical over 7 bases. CDR1 and CDR2 from the germline V gene are SGHRS and YFSETQ. V lost 2 bases to trimming and J lost 6 bases; unmatched junction nucleotides: 20. There are 19 residues in the CDR3. CDR3: CASSFFPNRGSLGPNEQFF. The CDR3, as DNA: TGCGCCAGCAGCTTCTTCCCCAACCGCGGGAGTTTAGGTCCCAATGAGCAGTTCTTC.

The DNA of the CDR3 is TGTGCCAGCAGCCAAGGACGCTGGGGTGGCTACACCTTC. It encodes CASSQGRWGGYTF. V is TRBV3-1 and J is TRBJ1-2; D unresolved. CDR1 LGHDT and CDR2 YNNKEL come from the germline V gene (reference sequence). This CDR3 is 13 amino acids long. The V end was cut by 1 base, the J end by 7 bases, with 10 bases between. Filled out from reference TRBV3-1 and TRBJ1-2, the complete variable domain reads DTAVSQTPKYLVTQMGNDKSIKCEQNLGHDTMYWYKQDSKKFLKIMFSYNNKELIINETVPNRFSPKSPDKAHLNLHINSLELGDSAVYFCASSQGRWGGYTFGSGTRLTVV.

This clonotype was found a few times. V and J are TRBV11-2 and TRBJ2-4; no firm D call. CDR1 and CDR2 from the germline V gene are SGHAT and FQNNGV. CDR3 length: 13 amino acids. The V gene lost 0 bases and the J gene lost 6 bases, with 6 bases spanning the gap. The CDR3 DNA is TGTGCCAGCAGCTTAGAGGCGTTAAACATTCAGTACTTC. Its protein is CASSLEALNIQYF.